Listed here are 18 T cell receptor beta chains from one sample, sequenced in a study of T cell repertoires in cytomegalovirus infection. Their cognate antigens are unknown. MiXCR, run by TCRdb on the reads, gives a single entry per CDR3 protein. The table records about 350,000 distinct CDR3 sequences, roughly 36% of them present only once. The specimen comprised cultured PBMCs, sampled from culture after CMV antigen stimulation. The receptor source for this set is a human donor in good health (CMV status not recorded). Some clones in this sample may be carry-over from other donors' samples.

This clonotype has more than one count but fewer than ten. The J gene is TRBJ1-6, the V gene TRBV28, with TRBD1 as a possible D gene (6 bases). V was clipped by 4 bases and J by 7 bases, with 20 bases between them. The CDR3 is 17 amino acids. In germline, CDR1 is MDHEN, CDR2 SYDVKM. The CDR3 reads CASSSPAKQGTNSPLHF. CDR3 sequence (DNA): TGTGCCAGCAGTTCACCAGCTAAACAGGGTACCAATTCACCCCTCCACTTT.

This chain joins TRBV4-3 and TRBJ1-1, with D tentatively TRBD1 (5 bases). Trimming pared 0 bases from V and 6 bases from J, leaving 8 bases between. From germline, CDR1 is LGHNA and CDR2 YSLEER. The CDR3 length is 13 residues. CDR3 bases: TGCGCCAGCAGCCAAGAAGCGGGGGCTGAAGCTTTCTTT. Encoded protein: CASSQEAGAEAFF.

This sequence joins TRBV7-9 and TRBJ2-3; 12 bases agree with TRBD2. Looked up from germline, CDR1 is SEHNR and CDR2 is FQNEAQ (reference sequence). This CDR3 has 17 residues. J lost 5 bases, V lost 8 bases, and 14 bases had no gene match. CDR3 region: CASGPPSGRASLDTQYF. CDR3 sequence (DNA): TGTGCCAGCGGGCCCCCTAGCGGGAGGGCCTCTTTAGATACGCAGTATTTT.

The chain employs TRBV6-5 and TRBJ2-7, with 12 bases identical to TRBD1. Trimming at V came to 5 bases and at J to 2 bases, leaving 10 bases not matched to a gene. Germline loops: CDR1 MNHEY, CDR2 SVGAGI. The CDR3 has 17 amino acids. The CDR3 here is CASSLIPRDRGPYEQYF. For the CDR3, the DNA is TGTGCCAGCAGTCTAATTCCCCGGGACAGGGGGCCCTACGAGCAGTACTTC.

The V call is TRBV6-5, the J call TRBJ1-1; D gene ambiguous. V lost 4 bases, J lost 7 bases, and 25 bases lay in between. This CDR3 comprises 17 residues. CDR1 is MNHEY and CDR2 is SVGAGI in the germline V gene. The CDR3 loop reads CASSFSTPVPKSYEAFF. CDR3 nucleotides: TGTGCCAGCAGTTTCTCGACTCCTGTCCCCAAGTCTTATGAAGCTTTCTTT.

This clonotype showed up many times. The chain recombines TRBV11-2 with TRBJ2-2, with 9 bases aligning to TRBD2. This CDR3 region has 18 residues. Germline assignment: CDR1 SGHAT and CDR2 FQNNGV. V shed 1 base and J 2 bases; nucleotides not matched to a gene: 8. Here the CDR3 DNA reads TGTGCCAGCAGCTTAGTAGTCCCTAGCGGGACTAACACCGGGGAGCTGTTTTTT. Protein sequence: CASSLVVPSGTNTGELFF.

V gene TRBV30 combines with J gene TRBJ2-3, with unresolved D. Per germline, CDR1 GTSNPN and CDR2 SVGIG (reference sequence). CDR3 length equals 12 residues. V dropped 2 bases and J dropped 4 bases, with 7 bases sitting between them. Written as DNA, the CDR3 is TGTGCCTGGAGTAGGACCTCAGATACGCAGTATTTT. This codes for CAWSRTSDTQYF.

This rearrangement joins TRBV7-8 to TRBJ2-5; the D gene could be TRBD1 or TRBD2 (5 bases each). Between the trimmed V and J ends, which lost 5 bases and 5 bases, there was a span of 18 bases. The length of the CDR3 is 15 residues. Germline lookup yields CDR1 SGHVS and CDR2 FQNEAQ. The CDR3 region has the DNA TGTGCCAGCAGCCCACCGGGACGCGGCGTGGAGACCCAGTACTTC. Amino acids: CASSPPGRGVETQYF.

This clonotype is a singleton in its sample. The chain is built from TRBV7-6 and TRBJ2-3, with D maybe TRBD2 (7 bases). CDR3 length equals 16 residues. The V end lost 4 bases, the J end lost 4 bases, and 18 bases lay between the germline ends. Germline CDR1 and CDR2: SGHVS and FNYEAQ. The CDR3 sequence is CASSSPGGGGSDTQYF. The CDR3 DNA reads as TGTGCCAGCAGCTCCCCTGGGGGGGGCGGCTCAGATACGCAGTATTTT.

V gene TRBV10-3 combines with J gene TRBJ2-3; TRBD1 matches at 9 bases. Trimming took 2 bases from V and 4 from J; bases not matched to a gene: 10. Germline CDR1 ENHRY, CDR2 SYGVKD. The CDR3 runs to 17 residues. CDR3 coding DNA: TGTGCCATCAGTGAGGGAACAGGGGGCTCCATCTCAGATACGCAGTATTTT. Its protein is CAISEGTGGSISDTQYF.

The J gene is TRBJ2-7, the V gene TRBV2; 9 nucleotides align to TRBD2. This CDR3 region has 15 residues. Germline CDR1 and CDR2: SNHLY and FYNNEI. V lost 4 bases, J lost 3 bases, and 7 bases stayed unmatched. CDR3 sequence (DNA): TGTGCCAGCAGTGCAAAGACTAGCGGCATCTACGAGCAGTACGTC. This translates into CASSAKTSGIYEQYV.

The chain employs TRBV24-1 and TRBJ2-1; either TRBD1 or TRBD2 may fit D (5 bases each). V was clipped by 5 bases and J by 6 bases, with 22 bases between them. Germline loops: CDR1 KGHDR, CDR2 SFDVKD. This CDR3 is built from 17 residues. This CDR3 is CATSAAPGQGRINEQFF. The CDR3, as DNA: TGTGCCACCAGTGCCGCCCCGGGGCAGGGACGGATCAATGAGCAGTTCTTC.

This clonotype was recorded a few times. This chain uses TRBV2 with TRBJ2-7, with D hard to call. This CDR3 comprises 12 residues. The V gene lost 4 bases and the J gene lost 6 bases, with 10 bases spanning the gap. Looked up from germline, CDR1 is SNHLY and CDR2 is FYNNEI. The CDR3 bases are TGTGCCAGCAGTGCGACCCCTCCCGAGCAGTACGTC. Translation gives CASSATPPEQYV.

This chain connects TRBV5-1 to TRBJ1-5; 7 bases agree with TRBD1. Germline V gene lookup returns CDR1 SGHRS and CDR2 YFSETQ. The CDR3 extends over 14 amino acids. V dropped 4 bases and J dropped 11; count of bases not matched to a gene: 12. CDR3 region: CASSDFPGQTAQHF. The CDR3 coding sequence is TGCGCCAGCAGCGATTTCCCGGGACAGACGGCCCAGCATTTT.

The sample holds one count of this clonotype. V gene TRBV7-9 combines with J gene TRBJ1-2; the D is unclear. CDR1 SEHNR and CDR2 FQNEAQ come from the germline V gene (reference sequence). This CDR3 region has 14 residues. Trimming left V 4 bases short and J 4 bases short, with 13 bases between. This CDR3 is CASSSGGHIYGYTF. DNA for the CDR3: TGTGCCAGCAGCTCGGGAGGCCACATCTATGGCTACACCTTC.

This clonotype has just a few counts. The genes are TRBV7-2 and TRBJ2-5; D is undetermined. Trimming removed 4 bases from V and 5 bases from J, with 17 bases in between. The V gene's germline CDR1 is SGHTA and CDR2 FQGNSA. The CDR3 runs 15 residues. This chain's CDR3 is CASSSSSKLRETQYF. CDR3 coding DNA: TGTGCCAGCAGCTCCTCCTCGAAACTACGGGAGACCCAGTACTTC.

The genes are TRBV12-3 or TRBV12-4 and TRBJ1-4; D perhaps matches TRBD1 (5 bases). V shed 6 bases and J shed 6 bases, with 17 bases lying between them. The CDR3 length is 15 residues. The CDR3 region has the DNA TGTGCCAGCAGCTATGGGGGTCATGGGCATGAAAAACTGTTTTTT. Its protein product is CASSYGGHGHEKLFF.

The chain couples TRBV6-2 or TRBV6-3 to TRBJ2-1; 10 positions agree with TRBD2. V shed 7 bases, J shed 5 bases, and the junction held 11 bases outside the gene matches. The length of the CDR3 is 16 residues. Germline V gene lookup returns CDR1 MNHEY and CDR2 SVGEGT. CDR3 amino acids: CASTTLAGGRNNEQFF. DNA of the CDR3: TGTGCCAGCACCACCTTAGCGGGAGGTCGGAACAATGAGCAGTTCTTC.